This TCR beta chain was sequenced for a study of cytomegalovirus exposure and HLA in healthy donors. General study findings and limits: Under in vitro conditions, three CMV-associated chains were confirmed as specific for CMV antigens.

Details on this clone: Its antigen is unknown.

The CDR3 has 13 residues. Germline V gives CDR1 SQVTM, CDR2 ANQGSEA. J gave up 2 bases and V 7 bases, and 6 bases lay outside the gene matches. TCRdb's copy holds only in-frame clones and misses some; the assay was immunoSEQ multiplex PCR. This sample has some 87,000 clones, with approximately 96% found just once. The chain employs TRBV29-1 and TRBJ1-2, with TRBD1 identical over 8 bases. Sequencing used PBMCs. This TCR was sampled from a woman aged 18-29 years in good health and CMV-seronegative. The chain's CDR3 is CSAITGGNYGYTF. The DNA for the CDR3 is TGCAGCGCTATTACAGGGGGGAACTATGGCTACACCTTC. The complete variable domain, with remaining parts taken from reference TRBV29-1 and TRBJ1-2, reads SAVISQKPSRDICQRGTSLTIQCQVDSQVTMMFWYRQQPGQSLTLIATANQGSEATYESGFVIDKFPISRPNLTFSTLTVSNMSPEDSSIYLCSAITGGNYGYTFGSGTRLTVV.